The 9 T cell receptor beta chains below come from one sample, sequenced in a study of shared clonotypes between healthy human individuals. Repertoires were generated with immunoSEQ multiplex PCR, while TCRdb's copy carries only in-frame clones and drops some. The sample shows more than 1.2 million clones, approximately 98.5% of them seen only once. Sample: naive CD4+ T cells sorted from blood. Subset of the sample: CD45RA+ positively selected. Source of these receptors: a man younger than 45 in good health.

J is TRBJ1-5 and V is TRBV6-1; 9 bases match TRBD1. The CDR3 extends over 15 amino acids. Looked up from germline, CDR1 is MNHNS and CDR2 is SASEGT. CDR3 sequence: CAVVPGTGFNQPQHF. The CDR3 DNA reads TGTGCTGTGGTTCCCGGGACAGGGTTCAATCAGCCCCAGCATTTT.

V usage is TRBV5-1 and J usage is TRBJ2-1, with 10 bases matching TRBD2. This CDR3 is 15 amino acids long. The germline V gene has CDR1 SGHRS and CDR2 YFSETQ. The J segment lost 8 bases and the V segment lost 1 base, leaving 6 bases of the junction unmatched. CDR3 residues: CASSLRAGGRDEQFF. The CDR3 region has the DNA TGCGCCAGCAGCTTGAGAGCGGGAGGGCGGGATGAGCAGTTCTTC.

V usage is TRBV11-3 and J usage is TRBJ1-2; 11 nucleotides agree with TRBD1. Trimming at V came to 0 bases and at J to 13 bases, leaving 7 bases not matched to a gene. The germline CDR1 and CDR2 sequences are SGHNT and YENEEA. This CDR3 region has 14 residues. The CDR3 is CASSLDGTGGLRTF. For the CDR3, the DNA is TGTGCCAGCAGCTTAGATGGGACAGGGGGTTTACGCACCTTC.

The chain joins TRBV5-1 to TRBJ2-7, with D maybe TRBD2 (5 bases). The CDR3 covers 13 residues. Trimming removed 1 base from V and 4 bases from J, with 9 bases in between. CDR1 and CDR2 (germline): SGHRS, YFSETQ. CDR3 nucleotides: TGCGCCAGCAGCTTGAACGGGAATTACGAGCAGTACTTC. It encodes CASSLNGNYEQYF.

This chain connects TRBV5-1 to TRBJ2-5, with a weak D call TRBD2 (6 bases). V lost 3 bases to trimming and J lost 2 bases, with 17 bases between them. The CDR3 runs 16 residues. The germline V gene encodes CDR1 SGHRS and CDR2 YFSETQ. In nucleotides, the CDR3 is TGCGCCAGCAGCTCCCCCCGGGGTAGCGGTCAAGAGACCCAGTACTTC. Translating gives CASSSPRGSGQETQYF. Supplemented by reference TRBV5-1 and TRBJ2-5, the full variable domain reads KAGVTQTPRYLIKTRGQQVTLSCSPISGHRSVSWYQQTPGQGLQFLFEYFSETQRNKGNFPGRFSGRQFSNSRSEMNVSTLELGDSALYLCASSSPRGSGQETQYFGPGTRLLVL.

V is TRBV7-9 and J is TRBJ2-1, with a tentative D call TRBD1 (6 bases). The CDR3 extends over 13 amino acids. V gave up 4 bases and J gave up 4 bases, with 8 bases separating them. Germline V gene sequence: CDR1 SEHNR, CDR2 FQNEAQ (reference sequence). The CDR3: CASSSQGYNEQFF. The CDR3 bases are TGTGCCAGCAGCTCTCAGGGGTACAATGAGCAGTTCTTC.

Comments on this clone: This could be a read error, since a much larger clone is one nucleotide away. The CDR3: CASSPQPSTNEQFF. CDR3 DNA sequence: TGTGCCAGCTCACCACAACCATCGACCAATGAGCAGTTCTTC. The V call is TRBV18, the J call TRBJ2-1, with unresolved D. Germline values: CDR1 KGHSH, CDR2 LQKENI. This CDR3 contains 14 residues. V was shortened by 1 base and J by 6 bases, with 10 bases between the two germline ends.

The chain joins TRBV5-1 to TRBJ2-5, with D perhaps assigned TRBD1 or TRBD2 (5 bases each). The germline CDR1 and CDR2 sequences are SGHRS and YFSETQ. The CDR3 totals 14 residues. Trimming removed 7 bases at V and 1 base at J, with 14 bases between. The CDR3 protein is CASQGRSVQETQYF. CDR3 DNA: TGCGCCAGCCAGGGACGTTCCGTCCAAGAGACCCAGTACTTC.

The count of this clone is one. The rearrangement links TRBV2 to TRBJ2-1; 7 bases align to TRBD2. Germline CDR1 and CDR2: SNHLY and FYNNEI. V trimming: 3 bases; J trimming: 1 base; junction bases outside the gene matches: 6. The CDR3 has 16 amino acids. CDR3 amino acids: CASSDREVGSYNEQFF. CDR3 nucleotide sequence: TGTGCCAGCAGTGACCGGGAGGTCGGGTCCTACAATGAGCAGTTCTTC.